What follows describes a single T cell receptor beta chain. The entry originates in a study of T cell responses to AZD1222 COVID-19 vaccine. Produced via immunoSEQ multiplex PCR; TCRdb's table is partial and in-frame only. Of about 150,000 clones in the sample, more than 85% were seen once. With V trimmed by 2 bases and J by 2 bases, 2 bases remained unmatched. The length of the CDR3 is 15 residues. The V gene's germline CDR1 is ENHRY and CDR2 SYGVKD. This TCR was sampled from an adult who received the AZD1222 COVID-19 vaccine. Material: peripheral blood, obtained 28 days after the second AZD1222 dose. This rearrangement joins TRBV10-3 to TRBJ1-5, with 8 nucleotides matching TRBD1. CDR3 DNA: TGTGCCATCAGTGAGGACAGGGGTGGCAATCAGCCCCAGCATTTT. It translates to CAISEDRGGNQPQHF.